A few counts support the clone carrying this T cell receptor beta chain. Sequencing used immunoSEQ multiplex PCR; TCRdb keeps in-frame clones, though not all of them. Seen here are approximately 94,000 clones, under 95% observed once, and the top ten hold 5.5% to 7.5%. The data stem from a study of siplizumab effects on memory and regulatory T cells. Germline trimming cut 4 bases from V and 10 bases from J; bases unmatched to any gene: 10. This CDR3 has 15 residues. CDR1 and CDR2 (germline): MGHRA, YSYEKL. This chain uses TRBV4-1 with TRBJ1-6; 7 positions agree with TRBD1. The sample consisted of CD8+ T cells sorted from blood. This sequence originates from a human donor in good health. CDR3 nucleotides: TGCGCCAGCAGCCCAGAAGACAGGGAGGGATCACCCCTCCACTTT. As protein: CASSPEDREGSPLHF.